This T cell receptor beta chain was profiled in a study of regulatory T cells in long-lasting Graves disease. About the research overall: Antithyroid drugs had been given to newly diagnosed Graves' patients for under 3 months.

In its sample, this clonotype was seen many times. The CDR3 is 16 amino acids. V was cut by 7 bases and J by 0 bases, with 18 bases left in between. Germline CDR1 is MDHEN and CDR2 is SYDVKM. Both iRepertoire HTBI primers and Arm-PCR of CDR3 regions were used to build the TCR beta libraries. In TCRdb, the multiplex PCR reads were re-called with MiXCR into one record per CDR3 protein. The repertoire has more than 400,000 distinct CDR3 sequences, 16% of them found once; the top ten carry 9% to 15%. Time point indicated: newly diagnosed GD, antithyroid drugs for less than 3 months. PBMC-derived RNA was used for the TCR library. Separately, the same data were catalogued under a study of T cells in Graves' hyperthyroidism and ophthalmopathy. This second study says: The TCR CDR3 was amplified in a first-round RT-PCR using the HTBI primer set. Appearing also in blood were most of the thyroid clonotypes expanded above 0.001.

The sequences come from peripheral blood mononuclear cells (PBMCs), collected at new diagnosis, from a patient treated with antithyroid drugs. The sequence came from a middle-aged man with Graves disease. The chain recombines TRBV28 with TRBJ1-1; D is uncertain. CDR3 protein: CASTARGVNMNTEAFF. The CDR3 DNA is TGTGCCAGCACCGCCCGGGGAGTTAACATGAACACTGAAGCTTTCTTT.